These 14 T cell receptor beta chains were sequenced from one sample in a study of blood T cell repertoires in COVID-19. The data were produced by immunoSEQ multiplex PCR, yet TCRdb's version contains in-frame clones alone and is incomplete. The sample consists of more than 250,000 clones, 86% of them appearing once. Material for sequencing was peripheral blood. The receptors were gathered from a man younger than 35 with active or convalescent COVID-19.

The V call is TRBV7-2, the J call TRBJ2-2, with TRBD2 as a possible D gene (5 bases). CDR3 length: 15 residues. V gave up 6 bases and J gave up 1 base, with 12 bases separating them. Per the germline V gene, CDR1 is SGHTA and CDR2 is FQGNSA. CDR3 protein: CASSEAAGNTGELFF. The CDR3 bases are TGTGCCAGCAGTGAGGCCGCGGGGAACACCGGGGAGCTGTTTTTT.

This clone was picked up a small number of times. The chain recombines TRBV7-9 with TRBJ2-2; D ambiguous. This CDR3 has 10 amino acids. The ends were cut back, 5 bases at V and 8 bases at J, with 3 bases in the middle. CDR1 is SEHNR, CDR2 FQNEAQ, per germline (reference sequence). This CDR3 reads CASSPGELFF. CDR3 DNA sequence: TGTGCCAGCAGCCCTGGGGAGCTGTTTTTT.

The J gene is TRBJ2-2, the V gene TRBV7-2; 7 bases line up with TRBD1. Trimming cost V 4 bases and J 6 bases; bases outside gene matches: 5. This CDR3 region has 14 residues. Germline V CDR1 and CDR2: SGHTA, FQGNSA. The CDR3 protein is CASSSRTGSGELFF. The CDR3 DNA reads as TGTGCCAGCAGCTCTAGGACAGGCTCCGGGGAGCTGTTTTTT.

The chain links TRBV11-2 to TRBJ2-7, with TRBD2 matching 7 bases. Per the germline V gene, CDR1 is SGHAT and CDR2 is FQNNGV. CDR3 length: 18 residues. J gave up 2 bases and V 1 base, and 14 bases lay outside the gene matches. In DNA form, the CDR3 reads TGTGCCAGCAGCTTAGGGGAGGGAGGGGCTGAAGTGGCCTACGAGCAGTACTTC. This gives the protein CASSLGEGGAEVAYEQYF.

The rearrangement joins TRBV19 to TRBJ1-2, with TRBD1 identical over 8 bases. The CDR3 runs 14 residues. V dropped 0 bases and J dropped 7; count of bases not matched to a gene: 4. Germline loops: CDR1 LNHDA, CDR2 SQIVND (reference sequence). CDR3 nucleotide sequence: TGTGCCAGTAGTATAGACCGGACAGGGCCTGGCTACACCTTC. Amino acids: CASSIDRTGPGYTF.

The chain employs TRBV29-1 and TRBJ2-1; D gene unclear. V lost 4 bases and J 8 bases, leaving 15 bases between the germline ends. This CDR3 has 13 residues. The germline CDR1 and CDR2 sequences are SQVTM and ANQGSEA. In nucleotides, the CDR3 is TGCAGCGTTGCCAAACAGTCTCTCGATGAGCAGTTCTTC. Protein: CSVAKQSLDEQFF.

This clone was seen just once. The J gene is TRBJ1-5, the V gene TRBV10-3, with 9 bases that match TRBD1. The J segment lost 4 bases and the V segment lost 5 bases, leaving 9 bases of the junction unmatched. Germline CDR1 and CDR2: ENHRY and SYGVKD. The CDR3 has 16 amino acids. The CDR3 protein is CAISSDGQGINQPQHF. The CDR3 nucleotides read TGTGCCATCAGTTCAGATGGACAGGGGATTAATCAGCCCCAGCATTTT.

The chain recombines TRBV29-1 with TRBJ1-3, with TRBD1 matching 8 bases. Germline loops: CDR1 SQVTM, CDR2 ANQGSEA. This CDR3 contains 14 residues. The junction had 9 bases not matched to a gene; V was cut back by 7 bases and J by 4 bases. DNA for the CDR3: TGCAGCGCTACGGACAGGGATGGAGGAAACACCATATATTTT. This sequence encodes CSATDRDGGNTIYF.

The V call is TRBV4-1, the J call TRBJ2-1; no firm D call. V was cut by 7 bases and J by 3 bases, with 19 bases left in between. The CDR3 loop spans 16 amino acids. CDR1 and CDR2 (germline): MGHRA, YSYEKL. CDR3 in DNA: TGCGCCAGCAACTCGGGTCTGATGGATCGCTACAATGAGCAGTTCTTC. Its translation is CASNSGLMDRYNEQFF.

The V and J genes are TRBV2 and TRBJ1-4, with TRBD1 matching over 8 bases. V lost 8 bases, J lost 7 bases, and 9 bases stayed unmatched. This CDR3 region has 14 residues. Germline lookup yields CDR1 SNHLY and CDR2 FYNNEI. Here the CDR3 DNA reads TGTGCCAGCGTTAGGAGACAGGGGTTTGAAAAACTGTTTTTT. It translates to CASVRRQGFEKLFF.

The J gene is TRBJ2-5, the V gene TRBV5-1; TRBD2 matches at 11 bases. The CDR3 has 15 residues. V was clipped by 5 bases and J by 2 bases; unmatched bases: 5. CDR1 is SGHRS, CDR2 YFSETQ, per germline. CDR3 DNA sequence: TGCGCCAGCAGGTGGACTAGCGGGTGGCAAGAGACCCAGTACTTC. This gives the protein CASRWTSGWQETQYF.

V gene TRBV7-3 combines with J gene TRBJ1-1; no firm D call. Germline assignment: CDR1 SGHTA and CDR2 FQGTGA. The V gene lost 5 bases and the J gene lost 1 base, with 11 bases spanning the gap. The CDR3 sequence is 14 residues long. Written as DNA, the CDR3 is TGTGCCAGCAGCCCCACGCCTAGGAACACTGAAGCTTTCTTT. Protein: CASSPTPRNTEAFF.

This clone was seen once. This chain joins TRBV19 and TRBJ1-5, with D uncertain. The V gene lost 3 bases and the J gene lost 3 bases, with 9 bases spanning the gap. CDR3 length: 14 amino acids. CDR1 is LNHDA, CDR2 SQIVND, per germline (reference sequence). The CDR3 is CASSIPGFNQPQHF. Here the CDR3 DNA reads TGTGCCAGTAGTATTCCCGGTTTCAATCAGCCCCAGCATTTT.

The V gene is TRBV9, the J gene TRBJ1-2; 8 bases fit TRBD1. With V trimmed by 3 bases and J by 7 bases, 8 bases remained unmatched. This CDR3 is 14 amino acids long. Germline CDR1 and CDR2: SGDLS and YYNGEE. The CDR3 DNA is TGTGCCAGCAGCGCCCTGACAGGGGTAGGTGGCTACACCTTC. It codes for CASSALTGVGGYTF.